These T cell receptor beta chains were read from a single sample in a study of blood T cell repertoires in COVID-19. Clones were sequenced by immunoSEQ multiplex PCR, and TCRdb holds only the in-frame ones, with some missing. The top ten hold 0.77% of the sample, which has 150,000 to 200,000 clones, 75% to 90% seen once. Sequencing was done on a sample of PBMCs or T cells enriched from blood (not recorded which). These receptors all stem from a woman between 18 and 29 years old who had recovered from COVID-19. CDR3s include the opening cysteine and the closing phenylalanine or tryptophan. A D gene is named only where the DNA matches it firmly. Clone size is stated in some rows and not others, as once, few, many or a class when expanded.

clone_size	d_call	v_call	j_call	cdr3_aa	cdr3_nt
-	-	TRBV6-2/TRBV6-3	TRBJ1-6	CASSYSVKGGNSPLHF	TGTGCCAGCAGTTACTCGGTTAAAGGCGGGAATTCACCCCTCCACTTT
once	-	TRBV27	TRBJ2-3	CASSLFPRALSTDTQYF	TGTGCCAGCAGTTTATTCCCCAGGGCACTTAGCACAGATACGCAGTATTTT
-	-	TRBV15	TRBJ2-5	CATSRTSGRTQYF	TGTGCCACCAGCAGAACAAGCGGTAGAACCCAGTACTTC
-	-	TRBV19	TRBJ1-5	CASSIDSRGMQPQHF	TGTGCCAGTAGTATAGATTCCAGGGGTATGCAGCCCCAGCATTTT
once	TRBD1	TRBV7-3	TRBJ2-1	CASSLTDRGSFSYNEQFF	TGTGCCAGCAGCTTGACTGACAGGGGGTCATTTTCCTACAATGAGCAGTTCTTC
-	TRBD1	TRBV28	TRBJ1-1	CASSLGWGQLNTEAFF	TGTGCCAGCAGTTTAGGCTGGGGACAGCTAAACACTGAAGCTTTCTTT
many	TRBD2	TRBV19	TRBJ2-7	CASSTPGGAYEQYF	TGTGCCAGTAGTACCCCCGGGGGGGCCTACGAGCAGTACTTC
-	-	TRBV27	TRBJ2-5	CASRRTGVKETQYF	TGTGCCAGCAGAAGGACGGGAGTTAAAGAGACCCAGTACTTC
-	TRBD2	TRBV9	TRBJ2-3	CASSVATSSGIDTQYF	TGTGCCAGCAGCGTAGCTACTTCTAGCGGGATCGATACGCAGTATTTT
-	-	TRBV3-1/TRBV3-2	TRBJ2-5	CASSRRQSQETQYF	TGTGCCAGCAGCAGACGACAGTCCCAAGAGACCCAGTACTTC
-	-	TRBV6-5	TRBJ1-1	CASSYSNYRGSTEAFF	TGTGCCAGCAGTTACTCGAATTATCGGGGATCCACTGAAGCTTTCTTT
once	TRBD1	TRBV28	TRBJ1-3	CASSNRDRGNTIYF	TGTGCCAGCAGTAACAGGGACAGGGGAAACACCATATATTTT
-	TRBD1	TRBV5-1	TRBJ2-3	CASSLREQGRTDTQYF	TGCGCCAGCAGCTTGCGAGAACAGGGGCGTACAGATACGCAGTATTTT
once	-	TRBV27	TRBJ1-6	CASRETGTNSPLHF	TGTGCCAGCAGGGAGACCGGGACAAATTCACCCCTCCACTTT
few	TRBD1	TRBV6-2/TRBV6-3	TRBJ2-7	CASSFAGGSYEQYF	TGTGCCAGCAGTTTCGCAGGGGGTTCCTACGAGCAGTACTTC
-	TRBD1	TRBV2	TRBJ2-5	CASGPDRERETQYF	TGTGCCAGCGGACCGGACAGGGAGCGGGAGACCCAGTACTTC
-	TRBD1	TRBV19	TRBJ2-5	CASATGGQETQYF	TGTGCCAGTGCGACAGGGGGCCAAGAGACCCAGTACTTC
-	TRBD2	TRBV6-2/TRBV6-3	TRBJ2-1	CASSYSGLAGEYNEQFF	TGTGCCAGCAGTTACTCGGGACTAGCGGGGGAATACAATGAGCAGTTCTTC
-	-	TRBV5-5	TRBJ2-1	CASSLGSDYHEQFF	TGTGCCAGCAGCTTGGGGTCGGACTACCATGAGCAGTTCTTC
-	-	TRBV2	TRBJ1-1	CASSYRVNTEAFF	TGTGCCAGCAGCTACCGGGTGAACACTGAAGCTTTCTTT
few	TRBD1	TRBV28	TRBJ1-5	CASSSTWWGTGGGGVSNQPQHF	TGTGCCAGCAGTTCAACCTGGTGGGGGACAGGGGGCGGAGGGGTGTCCAATCAGCCCCAGCATTTT
-	TRBD1	TRBV7-9	TRBJ1-5	CASSLGDSVGNQPQHF	TGTGCCAGCAGCTTGGGGGACAGCGTCGGCAATCAGCCCCAGCATTTT